This entry features one T cell receptor beta chain sequence. There are 17 residues in the CDR3. From germline, CDR1 is LNHNV and CDR2 YYDKDF (reference sequence). V lost 3 bases to trimming and J lost 2 bases, with 17 bases between them. In TCRdb, the RT-PCR reads were re-called with MiXCR into one record per CDR3 protein. Of over 150,000 distinct CDR3 sequences in the sample, 25% to 35% were seen once. This entry comes from a study of patients and donors after allogeneic stem cell transplantation. This rearrangement joins TRBV15 to TRBJ1-3; D not certain. This TCR derives from a human donor who was either an allogeneic HSCT recipient or a stem cell or donor lymphocyte infusion donor (not recorded which). It is not recorded whose cells these are; they may come from a transplant donor. The specimen was blood, either unsorted or a sorted T cell fraction (not recorded which). The CDR3 DNA is TGTGCCACCAGCAGGGTATCGGGCGAGTCTACTGGAAACACCATATATTTT. Its protein is CATSRVSGESTGNTIYF.